Listed here are 27 T cell receptor beta chains from one sample, sequenced in a study of T cell responses to AZD1222 COVID-19 vaccine. Assay: immunoSEQ multiplex PCR; the TCRdb copy retains only in-frame clones and omits some. Here the sample spans 87,000 or so clones, 85% to 90% being singletons. This sample comprised peripheral blood, obtained on day 0 of AZD1222 vaccination. These receptors were taken from an adult in good health.

The rearrangement links TRBV29-1 to TRBJ2-7, with a tentative D call TRBD2 (5 bases). The V and J ends lost 4 bases and 0 bases respectively, with 19 bases between them. Per germline, CDR1 SQVTM and CDR2 ANQGSEA. This CDR3 comprises 16 residues. The CDR3 DNA is TGCAGCGTTGGTACCGGGATCAGTCGGAGCTCCTACGAGCAGTACTTC. Translating it yields CSVGTGISRSSYEQYF.

The chain links TRBV5-4 to TRBJ1-2; 10 bases map to TRBD1. Trimming cost V 4 bases and J 7 bases; bases outside gene matches: 4. The CDR3 is made up of 13 amino acids. CDR1 and CDR2 (germline): SGHNT, YYREEE (reference sequence). Here the CDR3 DNA reads TGTGCCAGCAGCGGGACAGGGGCCGCTGGCTACACCTTC. Protein sequence: CASSGTGAAGYTF. Looking up the rest from reference TRBV5-4 and TRBJ1-2 gives the full variable domain: ETGVTQSPTHLIKTRGQQVTLRCSSQSGHNTVSWYQQALGQGPQFIFQYYREEENGRGNFPPRFSGLQFPNYSSELNVNALELDDSALYLCASSGTGAAGYTFGSGTRLTVV.

This rearrangement joins TRBV4-1 to TRBJ2-2; a weak D match, TRBD1 (5 bases). Germline CDR1 MGHRA, CDR2 YSYEKL. This CDR3 comprises 14 residues. The ends were cut back, 4 bases at V and 0 bases at J, with 6 bases in the middle. The CDR3 DNA sequence: TGCGCCAGCAGCCGACAGTCGAACACCGGGGAGCTGTTTTTT. It yields the protein CASSRQSNTGELFF.

The chain links TRBV15 to TRBJ1-2; D gene unclear. Trimming took 0 bases from V and 8 from J, leaving 16 bases between them. The germline V gene has CDR1 LNHNV and CDR2 YYDKDF (reference sequence). CDR3 size: 15 residues. CDR3 nucleotides: TGTGCCACCAGCAGAGACAACGCCGGGGTTGGAGGCTACACCTTC. It is translated as CATSRDNAGVGGYTF.

The CDR3 loop is CASRTDRTGAEYGYTF. In DNA form, the CDR3 reads TGTGCCAGCAGGACCGATCGGACAGGGGCAGAGTATGGCTACACCTTC. The chain carries TRBV28 and TRBJ1-2, with 9 positions matching TRBD1. The trim removed 6 bases at V and 5 bases at J, leaving 13 bases unmatched. The CDR3 is made up of 16 amino acids. Germline CDR1 is MDHEN and CDR2 is SYDVKM.

The genes are TRBV3-1 (or the pseudogene TRBV3-2) and TRBJ2-3; 8 bases align to TRBD2. The CDR3 totals 17 residues. Germline V gives CDR1 LGHDT, CDR2 YNNKEL (reference sequence). Losses at the gene ends were 1 base for V and 2 bases for J; bases not matched to a gene: 8. CDR3 region: CASSQGEGGGSTDTQYF. DNA for the CDR3: TGTGCCAGCAGCCAAGGGGAGGGCGGGGGGTCCACAGATACGCAGTATTTT.

The chain couples TRBV7-2 to TRBJ2-7, with 9 positions matching TRBD2. Germline values: CDR1 SGHTA, CDR2 FQGNSA. Trimming removed 4 bases from V and 4 bases from J; junction bases left unmatched: 8. The CDR3 runs 15 residues. CDR3 nucleotides: TGTGCCAGCAGCTCCGATGGTAGCGGGGGTTACGAGCAGTACTTC. Translating gives CASSSDGSGGYEQYF.

The chain couples TRBV7-9 to TRBJ1-1, with D uncertain. This CDR3 is built from 14 residues. Germline CDR1 SEHNR, CDR2 FQNEAQ (reference sequence). Trimming removed 2 bases from V and 3 bases from J, with 10 bases in between. The CDR3 region has the DNA TGTGCCAGCAGCTTAAGGGAGGGATACACTGAAGCTTTCTTT. Translated, it gives CASSLREGYTEAFF.

The gene calls are TRBV7-9 and TRBJ1-3; D not resolved. This CDR3 contains 12 residues. The V and J ends lost 2 bases and 4 bases respectively, with 3 bases between them. The germline gives CDR1 SEHNR, CDR2 FQNEAQ (reference sequence). CDR3 loop: CASSLIGNTIYF. The CDR3 nucleotides read TGTGCCAGCAGCTTAATCGGAAACACCATATATTTT.

The V gene is TRBV4-1, the J gene TRBJ1-5, with D unresolved. With 3 bases removed from V and 6 bases from J, the gap between germline ends came to 15 bases. The CDR3 contains 15 residues. Looked up from germline, CDR1 is MGHRA and CDR2 is YSYEKL. The CDR3 protein is CASSQLTLKGQPQHF. DNA of the CDR3: TGCGCCAGCAGCCAGCTCACTCTAAAGGGTCAGCCCCAGCATTTT.

The V gene is TRBV27, the J gene TRBJ1-5; no clear D gene. Per the germline V gene, CDR1 is MNHEY and CDR2 is SMNVEV (reference sequence). Trimming cost V 1 base and J 3 bases, with 4 bases left between them. The CDR3 sequence is 13 residues long. The CDR3 bases are TGTGCCAGCAGTTTATGGGCCAATCAGCCCCAGCATTTT. This encodes CASSLWANQPQHF.

V and J are TRBV7-8 and TRBJ1-2, with D possibly TRBD1 on 5 matching bases. V gave up 1 base and J gave up 3 bases, with 6 bases separating them. The CDR3 is made up of 13 amino acids. CDR1 is SGHVS, CDR2 FQNEAQ, per germline. The CDR3 coding sequence is TGTGCCAGCAGCTTAGGGGGGTACTATGGCTACACCTTC. This gives the protein CASSLGGYYGYTF.

The rearrangement joins TRBV9 to TRBJ2-7; 9 nucleotides agree with TRBD1. The germline V gene has CDR1 SGDLS and CDR2 YYNGEE. This CDR3 has 14 residues. The V segment lost 0 bases and the J segment 3 bases; nucleotides outside the gene matches: 1. The chain's CDR3 is CASSVGTGDYEQYF. The CDR3 nucleotides are TGTGCCAGCAGCGTAGGGACAGGGGACTACGAGCAGTACTTC.

This chain connects TRBV6-4 to TRBJ2-3; D perhaps matches TRBD2 (6 bases). Germline V gene lookup returns CDR1 MRHNA and CDR2 SNTAGT. The CDR3 is 15 residues long. Trimming removed 4 bases from V and 0 bases from J, with 11 bases in between. The CDR3 bases are TGTGCCAGCAGTGTCGACGGGGGAAGCACAGATACGCAGTATTTT. Protein product: CASSVDGGSTDTQYF.

DNA for the CDR3: TGTGCCAGCAGTTTCCGTTCAGCACCCCTCCACTTT. This translates into CASSFRSAPLHF. The chain links TRBV6-5 to TRBJ1-6; D is undetermined. Trimming left V 4 bases short and J 11 bases short, with 9 bases between. The CDR3 is 12 residues long. Per the germline V gene, CDR1 is MNHEY and CDR2 is SVGAGI.

The DNA for the CDR3 is TGTGCCAGCAGTGAAGCGTTACTCTATGGCTACACCTTC. It specifies CASSEALLYGYTF. J is TRBJ1-2 and V is TRBV6-1; the D is unclear. Trimming stripped 0 bases from V and 4 bases from J, with 6 bases between. Germline V gene data show CDR1 as MNHNS and CDR2 as SASEGT. CDR3 length: 13 residues.

The chain uses TRBV2 and TRBJ1-1; 8 nucleotides align to TRBD1. V gave up 2 bases and J gave up 5 bases; unmatched junction bases: 4. Germline V gene lookup returns CDR1 SNHLY and CDR2 FYNNEI. The CDR3 has 14 residues. The CDR3 spells CASSEQGARTEAFF. CDR3 nucleotides: TGTGCCAGCAGTGAACAGGGGGCTAGAACTGAAGCTTTCTTT.

The V and J genes are TRBV28 and TRBJ1-5, with 12 bases identical to TRBD1. V lost 3 bases and J lost 7; bases outside the gene matches: 7. This CDR3 spans 16 amino acids. The V gene's germline CDR1 is MDHEN and CDR2 SYDVKM. CDR3 residues: CASSFSGQGARQPQHF. The CDR3 bases are TGTGCCAGCAGTTTCTCGGGACAGGGGGCACGACAGCCCCAGCATTTT.

This clone appeared a single time. The CDR3, as DNA: TGTGCCAGCAGTGACGCGGCAGGGGGCACCGGGGAGCTGTTTTTT. Residues: CASSDAAGGTGELFF. The chain employs TRBV6-4 and TRBJ2-2; 7 positions match TRBD1. Germline lookup yields CDR1 MRHNA and CDR2 SNTAGT. The CDR3 length is 15 residues. Germline trimming cut 2 bases from V and 4 bases from J; bases unmatched to any gene: 4.

The rearrangement joins TRBV18 to TRBJ2-1; D call uncertain. The CDR3 is 14 amino acids. The V gene lost 4 bases and the J gene lost 2 bases, with 9 bases spanning the gap. Per the germline V gene, CDR1 is KGHSH and CDR2 is LQKENI. CDR3 bases: TGTGCCAGCTCACTTGGGTCCCCCTACAATGAGCAGTTCTTC. Protein sequence: CASSLGSPYNEQFF.

The genes are TRBV19 and TRBJ1-6; 8 bases are a match to TRBD1. The CDR3 totals 15 residues. V lost 5 bases and J lost 9; bases outside the gene matches: 9. CDR1 and CDR2 (germline): LNHDA, SQIVND (reference sequence). CDR3 coding DNA: TGTGCCAGTAGTGTGGACAGGGCCCCGGGTTCACCCCTCCACTTT. Translated, it gives CASSVDRAPGSPLHF.

This chain links TRBV28 with TRBJ2-5, with a weak D call TRBD1 (7 bases). The length of the CDR3 is 13 residues. Germline CDR1 reads MDHEN; CDR2 reads SYDVKM. Trimming took 6 bases from V and 5 from J, leaving 13 bases between them. Here the CDR3 reads CASRSGGRETQYF. DNA for the CDR3: TGTGCCAGCAGGTCAGGGGGGCGGGAGACCCAGTACTTC. Filled out from reference TRBV28 and TRBJ2-5, the complete variable domain reads DVKVTQSSRYLVKRTGEKVFLECVQDMDHENMFWYRQDPGLGLRLIYFSYDVKMKEKGDIPEGYSVSREKKERFSLILESASTNQTSMYLCASRSGGRETQYFGPGTRLLVL.

This clone appeared once. V is TRBV21-1 and J is TRBJ2-3; the table's D gene call, TRBD2, was not cross checked with the DNA. TRBV21-1 is a pseudogene locus. The CDR3 is 16 amino acids. The DNA for the CDR3 is TGTGCCAGCAGCAAGGGGAGGGTTATGGGATCAGATACGCAGTATTTT. This codes for CASSKGRVMGSDTQYF.

The V gene is TRBV7-9, the J gene TRBJ1-2; D might be TRBD1 (6 bases). Trimming left V 3 bases short and J 6 bases short, with 17 bases between. The CDR3 has 15 amino acids. The germline gives CDR1 SEHNR, CDR2 FQNEAQ (reference sequence). The CDR3 loop is CASSFEAGARHGYTF. The CDR3 DNA reads as TGTGCCAGCAGCTTTGAAGCGGGGGCCAGGCATGGCTACACCTTC.

The chain employs TRBV3-1 (or the pseudogene TRBV3-2) and TRBJ2-7; no clear D gene. CDR1 and CDR2 from the germline V gene are LGHDT and YNNKEL (reference sequence). The CDR3 spans 14 residues. V was shortened by 2 bases and J by 2 bases, with 10 bases between the two germline ends. This CDR3 is CASSQTYSAYEQYF. For the CDR3, the DNA is TGTGCCAGCAGCCAAACGTATTCAGCCTACGAGCAGTACTTC.

This chain uses TRBV20-1 with TRBJ1-2; 7 bases are shared with TRBD1. CDR3 length: 11 residues. V gave up 5 bases and J gave up 4 bases; unmatched junction bases: 1. Germline loops: CDR1 DFQATT, CDR2 SNEGSKA (reference sequence). The CDR3 reads CSAWDSYGYTF. The DNA of the CDR3 is TGCAGTGCTTGGGACAGCTATGGCTACACCTTC.

This clone was observed once. The chain links TRBV19 to TRBJ1-5; the D is unclear. Germline CDR1 is LNHDA and CDR2 is SQIVND (reference sequence). The CDR3 spans 16 residues. Trimming removed 7 bases from V and 0 bases from J, with 16 bases in between. CDR3 sequence (DNA): TGTGCCAGTAAGAGACTCCAACCATATAGCAATCAGCCCCAGCATTTT. Protein product: CASKRLQPYSNQPQHF. The full variable domain, its missing parts supplied by reference TRBV19 and TRBJ1-5, is DGGITQSPKYLFRKEGQNVTLSCEQNLNHDAMYWYRQDPGQGLRLIYYSQIVNDFQKGDIAEGYSVSREKKESFPLTVTSAQKNPTAFYLCASKRLQPYSNQPQHFGDGTRLSIL.